This T cell receptor (beta chain) was identified in a study of blood T cell repertoires in COVID-19. At the level of the study: Samples taken during acute and convalescent COVID-19 were collected in the United States, Italy and Spain. T cells, B-cell-depleted T cells, or PBMCs provided the cDNA or gDNA that served as material.

Authors' methods: Estimation of nucleated cell counts relied on the amplification of reference gene primers. TCRdb keeps only in-frame clones here, not all; method: immunoSEQ multiplex PCR. V and J calls and clone size come straight from that table; D and trimming were deduced from the DNA. The sample contains about 170,000 clones, roughly four fifths of which appear only once. The CDR3 has 13 amino acids. Trimming stripped 0 bases from V and 3 bases from J, with 8 bases between. Germline V gene sequence: CDR1 GTSNPN, CDR2 SVGIG (reference sequence). This clone was seen more than once but under ten times.

The sequence was collected from a human donor with acute or convalescent COVID-19. The donor label of this sample is uncertain. The genes are TRBV30 and TRBJ1-1; D remains unclear. The sequencing sample was made of peripheral blood. The CDR3: CAWSVLSDTEAFF. The CDR3 DNA is TGTGCCTGGAGTGTACTATCGGACACTGAAGCTTTCTTT.